A single sample gave rise to the 7 T cell receptor beta chains below, sequenced in a study of PD-L1 blockade in urothelial cancer. The method was immunoSEQ multiplex PCR; TCRdb's version includes in-frame clones alone and lacks a portion of them. The top ten hold 3.1% of the sample, which has 29,000 or so clones, over 75% seen once. The sequenced sample was PBMCs, obtained around atezolizumab (anti-PD-L1) treatment. The receptors shown here come from a man aged 45-65 years with urothelial cancer.

This clone was found once. J is TRBJ1-6 and V is TRBV5-5; D is possibly TRBD1 (5 bases). Germline assignment: CDR1 SGHKS and CDR2 YYEKEE (reference sequence). There are 14 residues in the CDR3. The V and J ends lost 4 bases and 9 bases respectively, with 14 bases between them. This chain's CDR3 is CASSAWDLISPLHF. CDR3 coding DNA: TGTGCCAGCAGCGCCTGGGACTTGATTTCACCCCTCCACTTT.

The rearrangement joins TRBV4-1 to TRBJ2-3; 9 bases map to TRBD2. CDR3 length equals 15 residues. The germline gives CDR1 MGHRA, CDR2 YSYEKL. Unmatched junction bases numbered 4, after V lost 3 bases and J lost 3 bases. CDR3 coding DNA: TGCGCCAGCAGCCACCTAGCGGGGAAAACAGATACGCAGTATTTT. Residues: CASSHLAGKTDTQYF.

This chain joins TRBV25-1 and TRBJ1-1; TRBD1 agrees at 8 bases. CDR1 and CDR2 from the germline V gene are MGHDK and SYGVNS. The CDR3 is 13 residues long. V was pared by 8 bases and J by 4 bases, with 6 bases of the junction left unmatched. This CDR3 is CASGKQGGTEAFF. DNA for the CDR3: TGTGCCAGCGGGAAACAGGGGGGCACTGAAGCTTTCTTT.

The chain is built from TRBV5-4 and TRBJ2-2, with D tentatively TRBD1 (5 bases). Trimming removed 1 base at V and 0 bases at J, with 7 bases between. Germline V gene sequence: CDR1 SGHNT, CDR2 YYREEE (reference sequence). The CDR3 is 15 residues long. The CDR3 protein is CASSLRTTNTGELFF. CDR3 bases: TGTGCCAGCAGCTTGCGGACAACGAACACCGGGGAGCTGTTTTTT.

The chain combines TRBV7-9 with TRBJ2-2, with 7 bases identical to TRBD1. The germline gives CDR1 SEHNR, CDR2 FQNEAQ (reference sequence). After removal of 4 bases from V and 2 bases from J, the junction contained 7 bases not matched to a gene. This CDR3 is built from 16 residues. This CDR3 reads CASSSGQLPNTGELFF. In DNA, the CDR3 is TGTGCCAGCAGCTCGGGACAGCTTCCCAACACCGGGGAGCTGTTTTTT.

The chain uses TRBV5-4 and TRBJ1-5; 8 nucleotides align to TRBD1. J was trimmed by 6 bases and V by 4 bases; bases with no gene match: 6. This CDR3 comprises 14 residues. CDR1 and CDR2 from the germline V gene are SGHNT and YYREEE (reference sequence). The CDR3 DNA reads TGTGCCAGCAGCGTTCAGGGGGCTGGTCAGCCCCAGCATTTT. This codes for CASSVQGAGQPQHF.

This clone was detected only a few times. The chain carries TRBV6-4 and TRBJ2-7; TRBD2 matches 7 bases. V was clipped by 8 bases and J by 3 bases; unmatched bases: 13. The CDR3 consists of 15 residues. Germline assignment: CDR1 MRHNA and CDR2 SNTAGT. The CDR3 coding sequence is TGTGCCAGCCATATGGGAACTAGCGATTTCTACGAGCAGTACTTC. As protein: CASHMGTSDFYEQYF.